The clone carrying this T cell receptor beta chain was counted a single time. The antigen is not known. Assay used: immunoSEQ multiplex PCR; TCRdb lists only in-frame clones, some missing. The sample holds 130,000 or so clones, more than 85% seen once. This record belongs to a study of T cell responses to AZD1222 COVID-19 vaccine. Findings and limits, study-wide: The study found vaccine-associated CD4 TCRs spanning spike, dominant at 160-218 and 743-854. White British ancestry dominated among donors, who included more females, and clonal diversity was possibly underestimated.

Pooling covered second doses at about 4 or about 12 weeks. Trimming stripped 5 bases from V and 7 bases from J, with 11 bases between. The CDR3 has 12 amino acids. Germline V gene sequence: CDR1 SGHVS, CDR2 FQNEAQ. The TCR sequence derives from an adult who received the AZD1222 COVID-19 vaccine. The chain links TRBV7-8 to TRBJ1-1, with D perhaps matching TRBD1 (6 bases). Sequencing was performed on peripheral blood, taken 28 days after the second AZD1222 dose. CDR3 residues: CASSRDTYEAFF. Written as DNA, the CDR3 is TGTGCCAGCAGCCGGGACACCTATGAAGCTTTCTTT.